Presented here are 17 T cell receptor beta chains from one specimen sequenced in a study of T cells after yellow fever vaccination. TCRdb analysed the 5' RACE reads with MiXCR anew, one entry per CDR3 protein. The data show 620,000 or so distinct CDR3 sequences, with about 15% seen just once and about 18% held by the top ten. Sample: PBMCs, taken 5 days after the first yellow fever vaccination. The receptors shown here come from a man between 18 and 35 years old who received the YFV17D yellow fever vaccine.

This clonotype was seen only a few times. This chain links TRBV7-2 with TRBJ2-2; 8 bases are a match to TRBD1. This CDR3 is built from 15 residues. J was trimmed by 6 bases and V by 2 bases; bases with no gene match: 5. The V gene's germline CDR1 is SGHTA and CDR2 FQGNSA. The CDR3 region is CASSLLQGAPGELFF. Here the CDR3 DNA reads TGTGCCAGCAGCTTACTGCAGGGGGCTCCCGGGGAGCTGTTTTTT.

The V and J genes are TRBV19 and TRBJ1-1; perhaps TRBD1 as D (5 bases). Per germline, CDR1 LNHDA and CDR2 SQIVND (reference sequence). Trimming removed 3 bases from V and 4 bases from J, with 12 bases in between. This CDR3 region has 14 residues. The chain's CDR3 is CASSIVGGGTEAFF. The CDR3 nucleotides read TGTGCCAGTAGTATTGTGGGGGGGGGCACTGAAGCTTTCTTT.

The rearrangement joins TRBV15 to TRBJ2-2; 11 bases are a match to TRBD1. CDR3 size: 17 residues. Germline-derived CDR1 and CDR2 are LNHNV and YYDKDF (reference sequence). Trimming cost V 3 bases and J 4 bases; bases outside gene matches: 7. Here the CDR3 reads CATSSPWGTGGTGELFF. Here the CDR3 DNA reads TGTGCCACCAGCAGCCCTTGGGGGACAGGGGGCACCGGGGAGCTGTTTTTT. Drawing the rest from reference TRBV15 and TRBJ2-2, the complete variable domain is DAMVIQNPRYQVTQFGKPVTLSCSQTLNHNVMYWYQQKSSQAPKLLFHYYDKDFNNEADTPDNFQSRRPNTSFCFLDIRSPGLGDTAMYLCATSSPWGTGGTGELFFGEGSRLTVL.

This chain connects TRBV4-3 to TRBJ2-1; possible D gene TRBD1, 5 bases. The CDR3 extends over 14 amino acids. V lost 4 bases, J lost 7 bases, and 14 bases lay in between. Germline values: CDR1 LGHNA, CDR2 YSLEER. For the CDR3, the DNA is TGCGCCAGCAGCCCCTTGCAGGGAAGGAATGAGCAGTTCTTC. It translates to CASSPLQGRNEQFF.

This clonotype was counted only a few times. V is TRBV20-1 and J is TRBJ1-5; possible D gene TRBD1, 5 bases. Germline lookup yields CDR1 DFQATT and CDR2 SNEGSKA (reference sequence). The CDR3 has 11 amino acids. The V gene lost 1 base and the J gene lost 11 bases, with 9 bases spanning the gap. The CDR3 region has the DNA TGCAGTGCTAGAGGCAGGGTGACCCAGCATTTT. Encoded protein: CSARGRVTQHF.

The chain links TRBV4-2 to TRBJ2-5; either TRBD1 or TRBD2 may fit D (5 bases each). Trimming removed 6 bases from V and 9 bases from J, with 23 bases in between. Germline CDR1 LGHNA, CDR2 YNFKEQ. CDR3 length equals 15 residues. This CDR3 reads CASSEPNKGAGAQYF. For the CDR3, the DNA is TGTGCCAGCAGTGAGCCTAATAAAGGGGCCGGGGCCCAGTACTTC.

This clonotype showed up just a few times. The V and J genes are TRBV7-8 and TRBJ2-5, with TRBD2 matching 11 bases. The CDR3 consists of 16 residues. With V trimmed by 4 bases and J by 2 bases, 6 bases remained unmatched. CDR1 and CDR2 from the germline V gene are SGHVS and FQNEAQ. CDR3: CASSSRLAGNQETQYF. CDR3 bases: TGTGCCAGCAGCTCTCGACTAGCGGGGAATCAAGAGACCCAGTACTTC.

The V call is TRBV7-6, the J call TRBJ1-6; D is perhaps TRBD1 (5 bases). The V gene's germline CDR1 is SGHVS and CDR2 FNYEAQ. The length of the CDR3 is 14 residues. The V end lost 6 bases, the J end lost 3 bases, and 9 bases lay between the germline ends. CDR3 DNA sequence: TGTGCCAGCAGGGGCGGGGGCTATAATTCACCCCTCCACTTT. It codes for CASRGGGYNSPLHF.

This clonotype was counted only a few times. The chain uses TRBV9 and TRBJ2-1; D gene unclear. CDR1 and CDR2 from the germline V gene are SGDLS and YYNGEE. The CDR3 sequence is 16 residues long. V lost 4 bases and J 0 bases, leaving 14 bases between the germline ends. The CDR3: CASSLGPSSSYNEQFF. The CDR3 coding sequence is TGTGCCAGCAGCCTTGGACCTTCTAGCTCCTACAATGAGCAGTTCTTC.

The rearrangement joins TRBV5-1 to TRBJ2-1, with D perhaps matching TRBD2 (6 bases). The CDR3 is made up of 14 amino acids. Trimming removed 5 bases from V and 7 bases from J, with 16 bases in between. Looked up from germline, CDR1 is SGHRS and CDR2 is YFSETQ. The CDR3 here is CASSSSAAGNEQFF. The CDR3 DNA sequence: TGCGCCAGCAGTTCCTCGGCCGCGGGGAATGAGCAGTTCTTC.

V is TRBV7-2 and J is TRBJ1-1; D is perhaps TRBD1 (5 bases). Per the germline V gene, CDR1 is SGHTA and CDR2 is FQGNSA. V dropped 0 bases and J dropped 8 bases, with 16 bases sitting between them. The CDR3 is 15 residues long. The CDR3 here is CASSLAAGTLSEAFF. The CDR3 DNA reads TGTGCCAGCAGCTTAGCGGCGGGGACTCTTTCAGAAGCTTTCTTT.

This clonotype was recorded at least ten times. The CDR3 spells CASSLGDPNEQFF. Written as DNA, the CDR3 is TGTGCCAGCAGTTTAGGGGACCCCAATGAGCAGTTCTTC. The chain employs TRBV12-3 or TRBV12-4 and TRBJ2-1; D tentatively reads TRBD1 or TRBD2 (5 bases each). Trimming took off 1 base at V and 6 bases at J, with 7 bases between the two ends. The CDR3 extends over 13 amino acids.

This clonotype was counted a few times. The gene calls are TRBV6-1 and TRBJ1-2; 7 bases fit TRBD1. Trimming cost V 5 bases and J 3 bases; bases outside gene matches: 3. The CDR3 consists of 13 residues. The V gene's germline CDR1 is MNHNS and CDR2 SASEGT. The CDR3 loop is CASSTRGYYGYTF. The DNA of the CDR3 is TGTGCCAGCAGTACCAGGGGGTACTATGGCTACACCTTC.

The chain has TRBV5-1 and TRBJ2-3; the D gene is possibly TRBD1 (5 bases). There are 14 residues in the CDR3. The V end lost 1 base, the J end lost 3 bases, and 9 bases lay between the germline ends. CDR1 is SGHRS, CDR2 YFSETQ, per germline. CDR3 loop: CASSLFPGTDTQYF. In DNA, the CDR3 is TGCGCCAGCAGCTTGTTCCCAGGGACAGATACGCAGTATTTT.

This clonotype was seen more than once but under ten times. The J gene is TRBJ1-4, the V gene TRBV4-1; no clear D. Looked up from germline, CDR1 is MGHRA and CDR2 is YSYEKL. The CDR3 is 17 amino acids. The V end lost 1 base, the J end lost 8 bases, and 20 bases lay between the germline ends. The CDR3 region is CASSQGLAVNLREKLFF. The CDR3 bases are TGCGCCAGCAGCCAAGGGCTGGCAGTAAACCTTCGGGAAAAACTGTTTTTT.

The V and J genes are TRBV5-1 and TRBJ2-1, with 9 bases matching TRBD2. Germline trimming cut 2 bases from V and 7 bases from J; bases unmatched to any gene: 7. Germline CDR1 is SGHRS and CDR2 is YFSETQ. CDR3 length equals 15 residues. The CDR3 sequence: CASSFRGGAGNEQFF. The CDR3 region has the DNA TGCGCCAGCAGCTTTCGCGGGGGGGCCGGAAATGAGCAGTTCTTC.

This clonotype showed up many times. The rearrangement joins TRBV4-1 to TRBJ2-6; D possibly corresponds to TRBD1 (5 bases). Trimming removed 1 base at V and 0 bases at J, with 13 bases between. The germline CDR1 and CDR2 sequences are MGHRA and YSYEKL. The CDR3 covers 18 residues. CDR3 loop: CASSQVSGQLSGANVLTF. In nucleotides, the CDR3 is TGCGCCAGCAGCCAAGTTTCAGGGCAACTCTCTGGGGCCAACGTCCTGACTTTC.